This T cell receptor (beta chain) was captured by sequencing in a study of T cells after yellow fever vaccination. The CDR3 covers 12 residues. Deletions cut 6 bases from V and 3 bases from J, with 8 bases between. The germline gives CDR1 SGHVS, CDR2 FQNEAQ. TCRdb processed the 5' RACE reads anew with MiXCR; each CDR3 protein has one entry. The repertoire holds under 500,000 distinct CDR3 sequences, with over 15% as singletons. This clonotype was detected a few times. The sample here was PBMCs, taken before the yellow fever booster vaccination. The rearrangement uses TRBV7-8 and TRBJ1-1; unclear D gene. The TCR originated in a man younger than 30 who received the YFV17D yellow fever vaccine. The CDR3 spells CASSYTHTEAFF. CDR3 nucleotides: TGTGCCAGCAGTTATACCCACACTGAAGCTTTCTTT. Filled out from reference TRBV7-8 and TRBJ1-1, the complete variable domain reads GAGVSQSPRYKVAKRGQDVALRCDPISGHVSLFWYQQALGQGPEFLTYFQNEAQLDKSGLPSDRFFAERPEGSVSTLKIQRTQQEDSAVYLCASSYTHTEAFFGQGTRLTVV.